The rows below give T cell receptor beta chains drawn from one sample of a study of blood T cell repertoires in COVID-19. Produced via immunoSEQ multiplex PCR; TCRdb's table is partial and in-frame only. The top ten hold 16% of the sample, which has about 120,000 clones, 80% seen once. Sequenced input: peripheral blood. Source of these receptors: a man aged 60 to 69 with active or convalescent COVID-19. CDR3s include the opening cysteine and the closing phenylalanine or tryptophan.

v_gene,j_gene,CDR3aa
TRBV2,TRBJ2-7,CASTGDAHSYEQYF
TRBV4-1,TRBJ2-1,CASSRGAEQFF
TRBV27,TRBJ2-1,CASSLGSGSSYNEQFF
TRBV9,TRBJ2-4,CASSVVSGLGGKNIQYF
TRBV28,TRBJ2-7,CATTYRGYEQYF
TRBV28,TRBJ2-1,CASAQGGVNEQFF
TRBV12-3/TRBV12-4,TRBJ2-3,CASRPTSVDTQYF
TRBV28,TRBJ2-7,CASSLQGSHEQYF
TRBV10-3,TRBJ1-2,CAISESGAANYGYTF
TRBV6-2/TRBV6-3,TRBJ2-7,CASSLAGDYKEQYF
TRBV6-6,TRBJ1-1,CASTLLGGTEAFF